The 24 T cell receptor beta chains in this list originate from one sample, sequenced in a study of cytomegalovirus exposure and HLA in healthy donors. PCR was performed using 60 Vbeta and 13 Jbeta primers. Sequencing was performed with immunoSEQ multiplex PCR; in TCRdb, only in-frame clones are kept and a portion is missing. The data contain about 160,000 clones, 70% to 80% of them seen just once; the ten biggest clones take up about 3.7%. Source material: PBMCs. Receptors were obtained from a human donor in good health.

The genes are TRBV10-3 and TRBJ2-3; a possible D gene is TRBD2 (7 bases). V was cut by 10 bases and J by 5 bases, with 22 bases left in between. Germline CDR1 ENHRY, CDR2 SYGVKD. This CDR3 has 15 residues. The CDR3, as DNA: TGTGCCACCACGAAGGGAGGGGGGTTCGGAGATACGCAGTATTTT. Amino acids: CATTKGGGFGDTQYF.

The V call is TRBV27, the J call TRBJ2-1; TRBD2 agrees at 7 bases. CDR3 length: 15 amino acids. The germline V gene has CDR1 MNHEY and CDR2 SMNVEV (reference sequence). With V trimmed by 5 bases and J by 0 bases, 4 bases remained unmatched. The CDR3 reads CASSPGGSSYNEQFF. The CDR3 region has the DNA TGTGCCAGCAGTCCCGGGGGGAGCTCCTACAATGAGCAGTTCTTC.

The rearrangement links TRBV6-4 to TRBJ2-7; perhaps TRBD2 as D (6 bases). Germline assignment: CDR1 MRHNA and CDR2 SNTAGT. This CDR3 is built from 14 residues. V lost 4 bases to trimming and J lost 5 bases, with 15 bases between them. The CDR3 spells CASSVRGGWDEQYF. The CDR3 coding sequence is TGTGCCAGCAGTGTCAGAGGAGGGTGGGACGAGCAGTACTTC.

The CDR3 DNA reads as TGTGCCAGCAGTTTTATCCGGAACCCTAGGGGAATCGGCAGTGGCTACACCTTC. Its protein product is CASSFIRNPRGIGSGYTF. This chain links TRBV27 with TRBJ1-2; D perhaps matches TRBD1 (5 bases). Germline CDR1 and CDR2: MNHEY and SMNVEV (reference sequence). Trimming left V 3 bases short and J 7 bases short, with 27 bases between. The CDR3 sequence is 18 residues long.

The V call is TRBV6-5, the J call TRBJ1-2; TRBD1 agrees at 8 bases. The ends lost 4 bases at V and 3 bases at J; junction bases unmatched: 4. This CDR3 has 14 residues. The germline CDR1 and CDR2 sequences are MNHEY and SVGAGI. The CDR3 loop reads CASSLDRGYYGYTF. DNA for the CDR3: TGTGCCAGCAGTTTAGACAGGGGTTACTATGGCTACACCTTC.

In its sample, this clone was seen a few times. J is TRBJ1-1 and V is TRBV28, with unresolved D. The ends were cut back, 5 bases at V and 0 bases at J, with 10 bases in the middle. The germline gives CDR1 MDHEN, CDR2 SYDVKM. The CDR3 consists of 14 residues. CDR3 amino acids: CASSRPDMNTEAFF. The CDR3 DNA reads TGTGCCAGCAGTCGCCCTGACATGAACACTGAAGCTTTCTTT.

This clone was seen a few times. The chain is built from TRBV25-1 and TRBJ1-6; D perhaps matches TRBD1 (5 bases). Per germline, CDR1 MGHDK and CDR2 SYGVNS. The CDR3 is 14 amino acids. Between the trimmed V and J ends, which lost 8 bases and 8 bases, there was a span of 16 bases. CDR3 residues: CASRTDSDYSPLHF. As DNA, the CDR3 is TGTGCCAGCCGAACCGACAGTGACTATTCACCCCTCCACTTT.

The chain has TRBV30 and TRBJ1-2; no clear D. V was pared by 5 bases and J by 0 bases, with 16 bases between. CDR1 and CDR2 (germline): GTSNPN, SVGIG (reference sequence). The CDR3 totals 15 residues. CDR3 amino acids: CAWFPFSGANYGYTF. CDR3 in DNA: TGTGCCTGGTTTCCTTTCTCTGGAGCTAACTATGGCTACACCTTC. Complete variable domain (other parts from reference TRBV30 and TRBJ1-2): SQTIHQWPATLVQPVGSPLSLECTVEGTSNPNLYWYRQAAGRGLQLLFYSVGIGQISSEVPQNLSASRPQDRQFILSSKKLLLSDSGFYLCAWFPFSGANYGYTFGSGTRLTVV.

The chain recombines TRBV30 with TRBJ1-2; 7 positions match TRBD1. There are 11 residues in the CDR3. Germline CDR1 GTSNPN, CDR2 SVGIG (reference sequence). With V trimmed by 6 bases and J by 7 bases, 5 bases remained unmatched. Here the CDR3 reads CACYTGAGYTF. CDR3 sequence (DNA): TGTGCCTGCTACACAGGGGCTGGCTACACCTTC.

About this clone itself: Germline is not matched at one junction end, which may reflect a read error. The chain uses TRBV7-6 and TRBJ2-7, with TRBD2 as a possible D gene (6 bases). The CDR3 extends over 19 amino acids. Germline CDR1 SGHVS, CDR2 FNYEAQ. The CDR3 loop reads CAGSRFGGGGNMMTYEQYF. Written as DNA, the CDR3 is TGTGCCGGCAGCCGATTCGGGGGAGGAGGTAACATGATGACCTACGAGCAGTACTTC.

The chain recombines TRBV6-5 with TRBJ1-2, with 8 bases matching TRBD1. The CDR3 spans 12 residues. Losses at the gene ends were 6 bases for V and 8 bases for J; bases not matched to a gene: 5. CDR1 is MNHEY and CDR2 is SVGAGI in the germline V gene. This CDR3 reads CASRDRVGGYTF. The CDR3 nucleotides read TGTGCCAGCAGGGACAGGGTCGGGGGCTACACCTTC.

This clone was found once. J is TRBJ2-7 and V is TRBV6-7; 8 nucleotides agree with TRBD2. TRBV6-7 is an ORF for which the function is uncertain. The CDR3 covers 17 residues. J gave up 4 bases and V 7 bases, and 18 bases lay outside the gene matches. The CDR3 loop reads CASTEIPPRGGVYEQYF. The CDR3 DNA reads as TGTGCCAGCACCGAAATACCCCCACGGGGGGGAGTTTACGAGCAGTACTTC.

This clone was counted once. The chain is built from TRBV7-2 and TRBJ2-3; 12 positions agree with TRBD2. Germline V gene sequence: CDR1 SGHTA, CDR2 FQGNSA. Unmatched junction bases numbered 7, after V lost 1 base and J lost 11 bases. The CDR3 consists of 15 residues. CDR3 residues: CASSLDWSSGREQYF. The CDR3 DNA is TGTGCCAGCAGCTTAGATTGGTCTAGCGGGAGGGAGCAGTATTTT.

The chain has TRBV27 and TRBJ1-1; the D is unclear. The CDR3 has 16 amino acids. The germline gives CDR1 MNHEY, CDR2 SMNVEV (reference sequence). Trimming took 1 base from V and 4 from J, leaving 16 bases between them. CDR3 loop: CASSLWSQAPATEAFF. In DNA form, the CDR3 reads TGTGCCAGCAGTTTATGGTCCCAGGCCCCTGCCACTGAAGCTTTCTTT.

The chain is built from TRBV27 and TRBJ2-6, with D perhaps TRBD2 (6 bases). Germline-derived CDR1 and CDR2 are MNHEY and SMNVEV (reference sequence). The V end lost 6 bases, the J end lost 0 bases, and 12 bases lay between the germline ends. The CDR3 contains 16 residues. CDR3 residues: CASSPLGSSGANVLTF. The CDR3 DNA sequence: TGTGCCAGCAGCCCCCTCGGGAGCTCTGGGGCCAACGTCCTGACTTTC. The full variable domain, in which reference TRBV27 and TRBJ2-6 provide the parts outside the CDR3, is EAQVTQNPRYLITVTGKKLTVTCSQNMNHEYMSWYRQDPGLGLRQIYYSMNVEVTDKGDVPEGYKVSRKEKRNFPLILESPSPNQTSLYFCASSPLGSSGANVLTFGAGSRLTVL.

The chain couples TRBV19 to TRBJ2-2; 8 bases are shared with TRBD1. Germline CDR1 and CDR2: LNHDA and SQIVND (reference sequence). After removal of 7 bases from V and 4 bases from J, the junction contained 5 bases not matched to a gene. There are 14 residues in the CDR3. CDR3 sequence: CASKFGTGTGELFF. CDR3 bases: TGTGCCAGTAAATTCGGGACAGGCACCGGGGAGCTGTTTTTT.

V gene TRBV6-6 combines with J gene TRBJ1-5; tentatively, D is TRBD1 (5 bases). The CDR3 loop spans 13 amino acids. Germline V gene lookup returns CDR1 MNHNY and CDR2 SVGAGI (reference sequence). Trimming pared 8 bases from V and 1 base from J, leaving 9 bases between. This CDR3 reads CASGGGSNQPQHF. CDR3 bases: TGTGCCAGCGGGGGGGGGAGCAATCAGCCCCAGCATTTT.

This clone showed up just a few times. V usage is TRBV23-1 and J usage is TRBJ1-1, with 7 bases identical to TRBD1. TRBV23-1 is an open reading frame whose function is uncertain. The CDR3 runs 13 residues. With 5 bases clipped from V and 4 bases from J, the junction kept 4 bases outside the gene matches. CDR3 amino acids: CASSKQGPTEAFF. Written as DNA, the CDR3 is TGCGCCAGCAGTAAACAGGGGCCCACTGAAGCTTTCTTT.

The chain employs TRBV5-6 and TRBJ2-1; 8 bases are a match to TRBD1. The CDR3 runs 15 residues. V shed 4 bases and J 9 bases; nucleotides not matched to a gene: 12. Germline CDR1 SGHDT, CDR2 YYEEEE. The chain's CDR3 is CASSQENRGWAEQFF. In DNA, the CDR3 is TGTGCCAGCAGCCAGGAAAACAGGGGGTGGGCTGAGCAGTTCTTC.

This clone appeared a few times. The chain joins TRBV5-4 to TRBJ2-5; 11 bases match TRBD2. The J segment lost 3 bases and the V segment lost 3 bases, leaving 1 base of the junction unmatched. This CDR3 is built from 14 residues. Germline V gene sequence: CDR1 SGHNT, CDR2 YYREEE (reference sequence). CDR3 loop: CASSSGLAEETQYF. The DNA for the CDR3 is TGTGCCAGCAGCTCGGGACTAGCGGAAGAGACCCAGTACTTC.

The chain recombines TRBV19 with TRBJ1-5; no definite D call. The germline V gene encodes CDR1 LNHDA and CDR2 SQIVND (reference sequence). Between the trimmed V and J ends, which lost 6 bases and 0 bases, there was a span of 15 bases. This CDR3 region has 16 residues. The DNA for the CDR3 is TGTGCCAGTAGCGCCCCGGGAGCTAGTAGCAATCAGCCCCAGCATTTT. The encoded protein is CASSAPGASSNQPQHF.

V usage is TRBV6-1 and J usage is TRBJ1-5; 7 nucleotides match TRBD1. Per the germline V gene, CDR1 is MNHNS and CDR2 is SASEGT. The CDR3 runs to 14 residues. V lost 9 bases, J lost 5 bases, and 10 bases stayed unmatched. CDR3 sequence: CASHRDRPYQPQHF. In DNA, the CDR3 is TGTGCCAGTCACCGGGACAGACCTTATCAGCCCCAGCATTTT.

This sequence joins TRBV28 and TRBJ2-7; TRBD2 matches at 8 bases. Germline CDR1 MDHEN, CDR2 SYDVKM. Trimming removed 7 bases from V and 4 bases from J; junction bases left unmatched: 18. This CDR3 is built from 17 residues. The CDR3 DNA follows: TGTGCCAGCAAAAGCACCAGAGGCGGGAGGCTTCGGTACGAGCAGTACTTC. Its translation: CASKSTRGGRLRYEQYF.

The chain carries TRBV7-9 and TRBJ2-3, with 8 nucleotides matching TRBD1. The V gene end was trimmed by 2 bases and the J gene end by 6 bases; junction bases not matched to a gene: 10. Germline-derived CDR1 and CDR2 are SEHNR and FQNEAQ (reference sequence). This CDR3 is built from 16 residues. CDR3 sequence reads: CASSLFSGGWEDTQYF. For the CDR3, the DNA is TGTGCCAGCAGCTTATTCTCAGGGGGCTGGGAGGATACGCAGTATTTT.